The 27 T cell receptor beta chains in this list originate from one sample, sequenced in a study of T cell responses to AZD1222 COVID-19 vaccine. Data came from immunoSEQ multiplex PCR; TCRdb stores just in-frame clones and leaves some out. The table records 100,000 or so clones, 85% to 90% of them present only once. The sequencing used peripheral blood, collected on day 0 of AZD1222 vaccination. Receptors originate from an adult in good health.

V gene TRBV5-8 combines with J gene TRBJ2-1, with D possibly TRBD2 on 6 matching bases. Per germline, CDR1 SGHTS and CDR2 YDEGEE. The V and J ends lost 4 bases and 2 bases respectively, with 16 bases between them. The CDR3 has 16 residues. CDR3 sequence reads: CASSPVGGGAYNEQFF. Here the CDR3 DNA reads TGTGCCAGCAGCCCCGTCGGGGGTGGGGCCTACAATGAGCAGTTCTTC.

J is TRBJ2-2 and V is TRBV5-1, with 11 bases identical to TRBD1. V dropped 5 bases and J dropped 4; count of bases not matched to a gene: 4. Germline loops: CDR1 SGHRS, CDR2 YFSETQ. The CDR3 has 15 residues. DNA for the CDR3: TGCGCCAGCAGGGGGACAGGGGGTACCACCGGGGAGCTGTTTTTT. It yields the protein CASRGTGGTTGELFF.

This clone came up once. V and J are TRBV11-2 and TRBJ1-2; 10 bases are shared with TRBD1. The CDR3 loop spans 14 amino acids. Trimming took 0 bases from V and 8 from J; bases not matched to a gene: 3. Germline V gene sequence: CDR1 SGHAT, CDR2 FQNNGV. CDR3 bases: TGTGCCAGCAGCTTAGACAGACAGGGGGCGGGCTACACCTTC. It codes for CASSLDRQGAGYTF.

The rearrangement links TRBV27 to TRBJ1-2; D is possibly TRBD1 (6 bases). CDR1 MNHEY and CDR2 SMNVEV come from the germline V gene (reference sequence). The CDR3 extends over 17 amino acids. Trimming stripped 2 bases from V and 8 bases from J, with 24 bases between. The CDR3 sequence: CASSLGQTQGAIRGYTF. The CDR3 DNA reads as TGTGCCAGCAGTTTAGGGCAGACACAGGGAGCGATAAGAGGCTACACCTTC.

The chain carries TRBV6-5 and TRBJ1-2; a possible D gene is TRBD1 (6 bases). The CDR3 consists of 13 residues. Trimming left V 7 bases short and J 8 bases short, with 17 bases between. In germline, CDR1 is MNHEY, CDR2 SVGAGI. The CDR3 DNA sequence: TGTGCCAGCACCCCGTGGGGGGCAGGAGGCTACACCTTC. This codes for CASTPWGAGGYTF.

The chain employs TRBV11-2 and TRBJ1-2; no firm D call. Germline CDR1 SGHAT, CDR2 FQNNGV. V gave up 6 bases and J gave up 5 bases, with 10 bases separating them. This CDR3 has 12 amino acids. The CDR3 DNA is TGTGCCAGCAGTTTTACGGCGTATGGCTACACCTTC. Its protein product is CASSFTAYGYTF.

CDR3 nucleotide sequence: TGTGCCAGCAGCTTGGGTCCGCCGGGGCCATTAAGCAATCAGCCCCAGCATTTT. The encoded protein is CASSLGPPGPLSNQPQHF. The chain combines TRBV5-4 with TRBJ1-5; tentative D call: TRBD1 (5 bases). Looked up from germline, CDR1 is SGHNT and CDR2 is YYREEE (reference sequence). Deletions cut 0 bases from V and 1 base from J, with 17 bases between. The CDR3 spans 18 residues.

V usage is TRBV6-5 and J usage is TRBJ2-3; TRBD1 matches at 8 bases. The V and J ends lost 6 bases and 2 bases, in that order; junction bases with no gene match: 7. The CDR3 runs 15 residues. Germline loops: CDR1 MNHEY, CDR2 SVGAGI. CDR3 nucleotides: TGTGCCAGCAGCCCAAGGGACAGGTACACAGATACGCAGTATTTT. Protein sequence: CASSPRDRYTDTQYF.

The chain has TRBV12-5 and TRBJ1-5; maybe TRBD1 (5 bases). The CDR3 covers 15 residues. Deletions cut 1 base from V and 6 bases from J, with 13 bases between. Germline CDR1 reads LGHNT; CDR2 reads FRNRAP. The CDR3 loop is CASGLEFVGVQPQHF. CDR3 DNA sequence: TGTGCTAGTGGTTTGGAGTTTGTGGGGGTTCAGCCCCAGCATTTT.

In regard to this clone: One end of the junction is discordant with germline, which a read error may explain. This chain links TRBV5-1 with TRBJ1-1, with D unclear. In germline, CDR1 is SGHRS, CDR2 YFSETQ. This CDR3 spans 13 amino acids. This CDR3 is CASNLDRNTEAFF. CDR3 DNA: TGCGCCAGCAACTTGGATAGGAACACTGAAGCTTTCTTT.

The chain links TRBV5-4 to TRBJ1-2; D is unresolved. Per germline, CDR1 SGHNT and CDR2 YYREEE (reference sequence). This CDR3 region has 12 residues. Trimming cost V 2 bases and J 8 bases, with 10 bases left between them. As DNA, the CDR3 is TGTGCCAGCAGCTTAGATTCGAACGGCTACACCTTC. This sequence encodes CASSLDSNGYTF.

The J gene is TRBJ2-5, the V gene TRBV6-5; 11 nucleotides match TRBD1. Trimming cost V 5 bases and J 5 bases; bases outside gene matches: 4. This CDR3 has 14 amino acids. Per the germline V gene, CDR1 is MNHEY and CDR2 is SVGAGI. CDR3 nucleotide sequence: TGTGCCAGCAGTCCGGACAGGGGGCCGGAGACCCAGTACTTC. Amino acid sequence: CASSPDRGPETQYF.

The CDR3 loop reads CASSDGSAAEAFF. CDR3 sequence (DNA): TGTGCCAGCAGTGACGGGTCTGCTGCCGAAGCTTTCTTT. The V gene is TRBV6-1, the J gene TRBJ1-1, with D uncertain. Germline CDR1 is MNHNS and CDR2 is SASEGT. V was shortened by 3 bases and J by 8 bases, with 13 bases between the two germline ends. This CDR3 spans 13 amino acids.

Notes on this clone: Other nucleotide sequences in the sample specify the same CDR3. DNA for the CDR3: TGTGCCACCAGCAGAGATCTGGGGGTTGGAGAGACCCAGTACTTC. Its protein is CATSRDLGVGETQYF. The chain employs TRBV15 and TRBJ2-5, with D tentatively TRBD1 or TRBD2 (5 bases each). This CDR3 has 15 amino acids. CDR1 is LNHNV and CDR2 is YYDKDF in the germline V gene (reference sequence). With 0 bases removed from V and 4 bases from J, the gap between germline ends came to 12 bases.

This rearrangement joins TRBV24-1 to TRBJ1-2; a weak D match, TRBD1 (6 bases). Germline CDR1 and CDR2: KGHDR and SFDVKD. This CDR3 has 14 amino acids. The germline V and J ends were trimmed by 3 bases and 4 bases, with 11 bases remaining between them. CDR3 nucleotide sequence: TGTGCCACCAGTGATGGCGAGGGGGGCTATGGCTACACCTTC. Residues: CATSDGEGGYGYTF.

This clone was seen once. V gene TRBV10-3 combines with J gene TRBJ2-7; TRBD1 matches 7 bases. The CDR3 is 16 residues long. Germline CDR1 is ENHRY and CDR2 is SYGVKD. V trimming: 0 bases; J trimming: 2 bases; junction bases outside the gene matches: 7. DNA for the CDR3: TGTGCCATCAGTGAGTCTGGGGACAGCACGGCCTACGAGCAGTACTTC. It codes for CAISESGDSTAYEQYF.

J is TRBJ2-7 and V is TRBV27; 9 bases line up with TRBD1. This CDR3 is built from 15 residues. Germline loops: CDR1 MNHEY, CDR2 SMNVEV (reference sequence). The J segment lost 6 bases and the V segment lost 5 bases, leaving 11 bases of the junction unmatched. The CDR3 coding sequence is TGTGCCAGCAGTAAACCCGGGACAGGGAATGGCGAGCAGTACTTC. Its protein product is CASSKPGTGNGEQYF.

V and J are TRBV19 and TRBJ2-3; D not resolved. Germline V gene lookup returns CDR1 LNHDA and CDR2 SQIVND (reference sequence). The V end lost 6 bases, the J end lost 5 bases, and 15 bases lay between the germline ends. The CDR3 consists of 14 residues. DNA for the CDR3: TGTGCCAGTAGCGCCCGGATCAGACGAGATACGCAGTATTTT. Its protein is CASSARIRRDTQYF.

The J gene is TRBJ2-7, the V gene TRBV11-2; TRBD1 or TRBD2 may be the D gene (7 bases each). The CDR3 extends over 13 amino acids. Germline CDR1 is SGHAT and CDR2 is FQNNGV. The germline V and J ends were trimmed by 6 bases and 9 bases, with 18 bases remaining between them. CDR3 sequence: CASSRGRESGQYF. CDR3 DNA sequence: TGTGCCAGCAGTAGGGGGCGGGAGAGCGGGCAGTACTTC.

The CDR3 spells CASSNLQGSGNTIYF. In nucleotides, the CDR3 is TGTGCCAGTAGTAACCTACAGGGATCTGGAAACACCATATATTTT. V gene TRBV19 combines with J gene TRBJ1-3; perhaps TRBD1 as D (6 bases). V lost 4 bases to trimming and J lost 1 base, with 11 bases between them. This CDR3 spans 15 amino acids. Germline assignment: CDR1 LNHDA and CDR2 SQIVND (reference sequence). Looking up the rest from reference TRBV19 and TRBJ1-3 gives the full variable domain: DGGITQSPKYLFRKEGQNVTLSCEQNLNHDAMYWYRQDPGQGLRLIYYSQIVNDFQKGDIAEGYSVSREKKESFPLTVTSAQKNPTAFYLCASSNLQGSGNTIYFGEGSWLTVV.

The chain carries TRBV11-2 and TRBJ2-7; maybe TRBD2 (5 bases). Germline V gene lookup returns CDR1 SGHAT and CDR2 FQNNGV. Deletions cut 1 base from V and 6 bases from J, with 19 bases between. The CDR3 is made up of 16 amino acids. In nucleotides, the CDR3 is TGTGCCAGCAGCTTAGTTGTTGAGGGCGTAGCAGCCGAGCAGTACTTC. This codes for CASSLVVEGVAAEQYF.

The table lists this clone with a count of one. The CDR3, as DNA: TGCGCCAGCAGACTCTTGAGCGACAGGGACTATGGCTACACCTTC. It yields the protein CASRLLSDRDYGYTF. The chain recombines TRBV5-1 with TRBJ1-2, with 7 bases identical to TRBD1. With V trimmed by 5 bases and J by 3 bases, 10 bases remained unmatched. Germline values: CDR1 SGHRS, CDR2 YFSETQ. There are 15 residues in the CDR3.

V usage is TRBV6-1 and J usage is TRBJ1-1, with TRBD1 identical over 8 bases. CDR3 length equals 14 residues. V trimming: 1 base; J trimming: 7 bases; junction bases outside the gene matches: 5. Germline assignment: CDR1 MNHNS and CDR2 SASEGT. Written as DNA, the CDR3 is TGTGCCAGCAGTGAAGAGGACAGGGCGTATGAAGCTTTCTTT. Its protein product is CASSEEDRAYEAFF.

This chain joins TRBV9 and TRBJ1-2, with 7 bases aligning to TRBD1. The V gene end was trimmed by 5 bases and the J gene end by 8 bases; junction bases not matched to a gene: 3. Germline values: CDR1 SGDLS, CDR2 YYNGEE. The CDR3 length is 11 residues. CDR3 protein: CASSRGRGYTF. CDR3 bases: TGTGCCAGCAGTAGGGGGCGAGGCTACACCTTC. Full variable domain (missing parts from reference TRBV9 and TRBJ1-2): DSGVTQTPKHLITATGQRVTLRCSPRSGDLSVYWYQQSLDQGLQFLIQYYNGEERAKGNILERFSAQQFPDLHSELNLSSLELGDSALYFCASSRGRGYTFGSGTRLTVV.

The chain has TRBV5-1 and TRBJ2-5, with D maybe TRBD2 (5 bases). The length of the CDR3 is 16 residues. The V gene's germline CDR1 is SGHRS and CDR2 YFSETQ. Trimming removed 0 bases from V and 5 bases from J, with 17 bases in between. This chain's CDR3 is CASSLGGLGDLETQYF. The CDR3 DNA sequence: TGCGCCAGCAGCTTGGGAGGGCTTGGGGATTTGGAGACCCAGTACTTC.

V and J are TRBV15 and TRBJ2-6, with a weak D call TRBD2 (5 bases). CDR1 and CDR2 from the germline V gene are LNHNV and YYDKDF (reference sequence). The CDR3 has 17 amino acids. Trimming removed 3 bases at V and 4 bases at J, with 16 bases between. CDR3 sequence reads: CATSRWILASGANVLTF. The DNA of the CDR3 is TGTGCCACCAGCAGGTGGATTTTAGCTAGCGGGGCCAACGTCCTGACTTTC.

This chain connects TRBV2 to TRBJ1-2, with 9 bases matching TRBD1. CDR3 size: 14 residues. J was trimmed by 8 bases and V by 5 bases; bases with no gene match: 9. Germline-derived CDR1 and CDR2 are SNHLY and FYNNEI. The CDR3 loop is CASSLQTGGRGYTF. The CDR3 bases are TGTGCCAGCAGTTTACAGACAGGGGGGAGAGGCTACACCTTC.